This T cell receptor (beta chain) was identified during a study of shared clonotypes between healthy human individuals (TCRdb year 2020). For the study in its entirety: The cohort comprised a couple of women and a few men aged 18 to 49 years. Per donor, three plates each were used for CD4 naive and CD4 memory, two for CD8 naive, and one for CD8 memory. Blood TCR repertoires of a handful of healthy adults were deeply sequenced to estimate repertoire size and the extent of clonotype sharing between individuals. To increase sequencing depth and limit assay-specific biases, different laboratories used diverse techniques to prepare libraries and sequence TCR repertoires. Each donor's leukapheresis produced roughly between roughly 0.94 and 9.5 billion PBMCs. Overall study results and their limits: Because the study included only a small number of donors, the genetic and exposure-history diversity represented was limited. Roughly 5.2% of naive CD4, 3.5% of naive CD8, about 2.4% of memory CD4, and about 0.4% of memory CD8 clonotypes were shared across several donors. Pairwise subsampling indicated that sequencing depth was expected to affect the degree of clonotype sharing among donors. Higher generation probabilities were observed for clonotypes shared by all four sorted-subset donors than for non-shared clonotypes. Sampling was restricted to blood, and TCR repertoires in tissues likely differ from the TCR repertoires found in blood. Estimated clonotype richness was generally larger for naive than for memory subsets. Incomplete sequencing was indicated by rarefaction of sorted-subset datasets, despite the large sequencing depth.

Based on the germline V gene, the CDR1 and CDR2 sequences are SGHVS and FQNEAQ. The CDR3 has 16 amino acids, counting the end cysteine and phenylalanine. This entry keeps only the CDR3 DNA: 48 bases, framed from base 1. After removal of 5 bases from V and 0 bases from J, the junction retains 3 bases not matched to a gene. In regard to this clone: The antigen this receptor binds is unknown. No base quality values were provided; no much bigger clone lies one nucleotide off.

TCR CDR3 regions were amplified from genomic DNA by multiplex PCR using the deep immunoSEQ assay. Extracted genomic DNA from each cell subset was distributed evenly across all wells of several immunoSEQ 96-well plates, and each plate was treated as a replicate. Each replicate PCR for sorted subsets received about 210 ng genomic DNA, equal to about 30,000 T cell genomes. Purified libraries were measured with a Qubit 3.0 fluorometer, size-checked on a Bioanalyzer 2100, and measured again with the KAPA Library Quantification kit. Every immunoSEQ 96-well plate was sequenced on a separate single-read 150-cycle Illumina NextSeq 550 flow cell. The source study handled its data this way. Because only junctional sequences without quality scores were contained in the immunoSEQ output, filtering matching that applied to full-length reads could not be performed. To assign V/J genes and CDR3, sequences were annotated against IMGT germline references using PyIR, a Python wrapper for IgBLAST v1.9. Reads were removed for weak V/J assignments (E-value above 1e-6), missing CDR3, stop codons, out-of-frame junctions, or ambiguous translated residues. V3J clonotypes were defined as sequences sharing the same inferred V gene, J gene, and CDR3 amino acid sequence. The percentage overlap between two repertoires was calculated by dividing the number of shared unique clonotypes by the size of the smaller repertoire. Three approaches were used to assess repertoire richness: RTK rarefaction, the Chao1 estimator, and Recon v2.1 estimates of unobserved clonotypes. For all TCRbeta clonotypes obtained by the gDNA method from several donors, generation probabilities were computed with OLGA. The source is immuneACCESS, and TCRdb retained only in-frame sequences with V and J called. Part of the clones is not carried over; for the studies checked, unresolved V genes explain less than half of this, and the remainder is unexplained. That table supplies the V and J calls and clone size; D and trimming were determined from the DNA. The sample includes a few million clones, with 85% to 95% observed a single time. The ten largest clones add up to over 0.12% of the sample.

The donors were healthy, HIV-negative adults who had no recently reported acute infections or vaccinations. Every donor was a Caucasian adult residing in Nashville, Tennessee, USA. CD4+ T cells were enriched by magnetic negative selection, after which naive cells were positively selected on CD45RA and the negative fraction was taken as the memory subset. After blood collection by leukapheresis, PBMCs were isolated using Ficoll-Histopaque density gradient centrifugation and then cryopreserved in the vapor phase of liquid nitrogen. Analytical flow cytometry was used to check the purity and quantity of each magnetically sorted T cell population. From each sorted fraction, genomic DNA was isolated and quantified by UV absorbance on a Nanodrop 2000c.

The chain is encoded by TRBV7-8 joined to TRBJ1-4, with 10 middle bases fitting TRBD1. What was sequenced was naive CD4+ T cells sorted from blood. Explained via the paper, the cell subset or site label denotes: CD45RA+ positively selected. The receptor was derived from a man aged 18 to 30 in good health. The sequence in DNA is TGTGCCAGCAGCCCGGGACAGGGGACAACTAATGAAAAACTGTTTTTT. This encodes CASSPGQGTTNEKLFF.